Sequencing of this T cell receptor beta chain was carried out in a study of blood T cells in healthy people across ages. Study overall: Through template switching, about one barcoded beta molecule was captured per two T cells, as measured in model experiments.

Study outcomes and limitations: Diversity figures derived from one million T cells were judged to underestimate the true value. Reliance upon unsorted PBMCs precluded definitive naive versus antigen-experienced comparison.

Remarks on this clonotype: Its antigen is as yet unknown.

Sample-barcoded 5' priming and a J-beta primer mix drove a second PCR of 7 to 11 cycles. One entry per CDR3 protein, called by TCRdb with MiXCR from the 5' RACE reads. The repertoire has around 1,600,000 distinct CDR3 sequences, 42% of them found once; the top ten carry just over 4%. The TCR originated in a woman aged 18 to 35 in good health. Sequenced sample: blood.

Here the CDR3 DNA reads TGTGCCAGCAGTCACTCCTACGAGCAGTTCTTC. Its protein is CASSHSYEQFF. V gene TRBV27 combines with J gene TRBJ2-1; D is uncertain. This CDR3 has 11 residues. Trimming shortened V by 5 bases and J by 10 bases, and 9 bases separated the two germline ends. The germline CDR1 and CDR2 sequences are MNHEY and SMNVEV (reference sequence).